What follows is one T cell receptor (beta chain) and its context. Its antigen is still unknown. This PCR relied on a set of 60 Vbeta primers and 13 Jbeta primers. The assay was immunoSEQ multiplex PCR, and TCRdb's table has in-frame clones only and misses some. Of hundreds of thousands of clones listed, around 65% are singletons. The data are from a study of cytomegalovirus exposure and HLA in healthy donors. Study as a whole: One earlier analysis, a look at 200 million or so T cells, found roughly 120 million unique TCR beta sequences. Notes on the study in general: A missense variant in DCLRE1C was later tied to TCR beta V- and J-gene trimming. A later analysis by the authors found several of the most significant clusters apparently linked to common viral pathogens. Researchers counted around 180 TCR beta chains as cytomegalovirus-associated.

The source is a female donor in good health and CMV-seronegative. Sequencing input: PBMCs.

In DNA form, the CDR3 reads TGTGCCAGCAGCCCCCTCCTAGCGGGAGGGACGCAGTATTTT. It codes for CASSPLLAGGTQYF. V and J are TRBV5-8 and TRBJ2-3; TRBD2 matches at 12 bases. The CDR3 loop spans 14 amino acids. Germline trimming cut 4 bases from V and 9 bases from J; bases unmatched to any gene: 6. Germline lookup yields CDR1 SGHTS and CDR2 YDEGEE.